Below, 2 T cell receptor beta chains from the same sample are listed, as sequenced in a study of identical twins. In TCRdb, the 5' RACE reads were re-called with MiXCR into one record per CDR3 protein. Among about 530,000 distinct CDR3 sequences listed, 15% were seen once. These data also formed part of another study, on yellow fever vaccine responses in identical twins.

The sequenced sample was CD4+ T cells sorted from blood. The receptors stem from a woman aged 18-30 years in good health.

This clonotype was seen a few times. This rearrangement joins TRBV19 to TRBJ2-1, with D perhaps matching TRBD2 (6 bases). V shed 10 bases and J shed 8 bases, with 21 bases lying between them. CDR1 is LNHDA, CDR2 SQIVND, per germline (reference sequence). The CDR3 has 14 residues. CDR3 bases: TGTGCCACATCCCAGGGCCTAGCGTTTTATGAGCAGTTCTTC. Amino acid sequence: CATSQGLAFYEQFF.

CDR3 in DNA: TGTGCCAGCAGCCAAGAACGGGCGACTCTTTCCTACGAGCAGTACTTC. Protein: CASSQERATLSYEQYF. The chain uses TRBV3-1 and TRBJ2-7; D is uncertain. Trimming took 0 bases from V and 1 from J, leaving 13 bases between them. The CDR3 runs to 16 residues. Germline-derived CDR1 and CDR2 are LGHDT and YNNKEL (reference sequence).